Below, 2 T cell receptor beta chains from the same sample are listed, as sequenced in a study of early T cells in non-severe SARS-CoV-2 infection. MiXCR was run by TCRdb on the 5' RACE reads, yielding one entry per CDR3 protein. The table records about 110,000 distinct CDR3 sequences, 10% to 15% of them present only once. Source: whole blood, taken at baseline. The source of these receptors is an adult who was a healthcare worker with PCR-confirmed SARS-CoV-2 infection or an uninfected control (not recorded which).

The chain is built from TRBV9 and TRBJ2-2, with D maybe TRBD2 (5 bases). The ends were cut back, 1 base at V and 3 bases at J, with 7 bases in the middle. Germline lookup yields CDR1 SGDLS and CDR2 YYNGEE. The length of the CDR3 is 14 residues. CDR3 bases: TGTGCCAGCAGCGTAACGGGGTACACCGGGGAGCTGTTTTTT. Amino acids: CASSVTGYTGELFF.

V is TRBV7-9 and J is TRBJ1-1; D not resolved. The CDR3 runs to 16 residues. V lost 1 base to trimming and J lost 2 bases, with 14 bases between them. CDR1 and CDR2 (germline): SEHNR, FQNEAQ (reference sequence). This CDR3 reads CASSLGRVSHNTEAFF. In DNA form, the CDR3 reads TGTGCCAGCAGCTTAGGAAGGGTCAGTCATAACACTGAAGCTTTCTTT.